Listed here is a single T cell receptor beta chain. The entry originates in a study of glioma-infiltrating T cells after dendritic cell vaccination. The V end lost 5 bases, the J end lost 0 bases, and 10 bases lay between the germline ends. Germline assignment: CDR1 SEHNR and CDR2 FQNEAQ (reference sequence). This CDR3 comprises 14 residues. Profiling relied on immunoSEQ multiplex PCR, and the TCRdb table lists in-frame clones only, not all of them. The sample comprises about 20,000 clones, more than 65% of which are singletons, and 35% to 40% rests with the top ten. The source material was blood, sampled before dendritic cell vaccination. The chain uses TRBV7-9 and TRBJ2-5; tentative D call: TRBD2 (5 bases). This TCR was sampled from a human donor with glioblastoma. The CDR3 coding sequence is TGTGCCAGCAGCAACTCGGGGAACCAAGAGACCCAGTACTTC. Translated: CASSNSGNQETQYF.